The 10 T cell receptor beta chains listed next were all sequenced from one sample in a study of tumor and adjacent non-tumor tissue in lung cancer (dated by TCRdb to 2016 to 2018). RNA was extracted from bulk unsorted tissue and checked for quality with a NanoDrop ND-1000 and an Agilent 2100. Normal lung samples were distant non-tumor tissue taken more than 3 cm from the tumor edge. The library was obtained by multiplex PCR. The run used an Illumina HiSeq 2500. TCRbeta libraries were built by three rounds of nested PCR using primers (Table S4), following protocols modified from ARM-PCR. TCRdb reprocessing: public reads trimmed at Q25 with fastp, clones called with MiXCR, in-frame beta chains kept. One record per CDR3 amino acid sequence lists the most common genes and DNA. This sample gives 70,000 to 90,000 distinct CDR3 sequences in total; roughly 80% of them show up just once. The ten largest account for about 51% of the sample.

The material sequenced was distant non-tumor lung tissue. The receptor source for this set is a man aged 55 to 70 with non-small cell lung cancer.

With respect to this clonotype: Since a much larger clone is just one base distant, this may be a read error. This chain uses TRBV28 with TRBJ1-2, with D unclear. V lost 6 bases, J lost 7 bases, and 18 bases lay in between. From germline, CDR1 is MDHEN and CDR2 SYDVKM. The CDR3 runs 14 residues. The CDR3 bases are TGTGCCAGCAGCACTACCACAGTGGGAGGTGGCTACACCTTC. Amino acid sequence: CASSTTTVGGGYTF.

Of note for this clonotype: No conserved phenylalanine or tryptophan is present at the end of the CDR3, so a read error is the likely explanation. V is TRBV6-6 and J is TRBJ2-1; TRBD2 aligns across 8 bases. The CDR3 consists of 15 residues. Germline assignment: CDR1 MNHNY and CDR2 SVGAGI (reference sequence). The CDR3: CANSWGGGTYNEQFL. CDR3 nucleotides: TGTGCCAACAGTTGGGGCGGGGGGACCTACAATGAGCAGTTCTTA.

About this clonotype itself: Compared with germline, one end of the junction differs, possibly owing to a read error. The rearrangement uses TRBV19 and TRBJ2-6; D gene unclear. Germline loops: CDR1 LNHDA, CDR2 SQIVND (reference sequence). The CDR3 loop spans 17 amino acids. The CDR3 bases are TGTGCTAGTTCGCCTGCTGTAACTCCCTCTGGCGCCAACGTCCTGACTTTC. Translated: CASSPAVTPSGANVLTF. Drawing the rest from reference TRBV19 and TRBJ2-6, the complete variable domain is DGGITQSPKYLFRKEGQNVTLSCEQNLNHDAMYWYRQDPGQGLRLIYYSQIVNDFQKGDIAEGYSVSREKKESFPLTVTSAQKNPTAFYLCASSPAVTPSGANVLTFGAGSRLTVL.

The chain is built from TRBV10-3 and TRBJ2-5; tentatively, D is TRBD1 or TRBD2 (6 bases each). CDR1 is ENHRY and CDR2 is SYGVKD in the germline V gene. This CDR3 is built from 13 residues. V was cut by 6 bases and J by 1 base, with 9 bases left in between. The CDR3 here is CAIRPGAQETQYF. Written as DNA, the CDR3 is TGTGCCATCAGGCCGGGGGCCCAAGAGACCCAGTACTTC.

V and J are TRBV2 and TRBJ2-1, with D possibly matching TRBD1 (6 bases). Trimming left V 7 bases short and J 12 bases short, with 19 bases between. There are 13 residues in the CDR3. Germline V lookup: CDR1 SNHLY, CDR2 FYNNEI. This chain's CDR3 is CASISARQDGQFF. The CDR3 region has the DNA TGTGCCAGCATCAGCGCACGACAGGATGGGCAGTTCTTC. Supplemented by reference TRBV2 and TRBJ2-1, the full variable domain reads EPEVTQTPSHQVTQMGQEVILRCVPISNHLYFYWYRQILGQKVEFLVSFYNNEISEKSEIFDDQFSVERPDGSNFTLKIRSTKLEDSAMYFCASISARQDGQFFGPGTRLTVL.

This clonotype is categorized as medium-sized. The chain couples TRBV11-3 to TRBJ2-2; D remains ambiguous. The CDR3 consists of 14 residues. CDR1 and CDR2 from the germline V gene are SGHNT and YENEEA. V lost 0 bases to trimming and J lost 3 bases, with 5 bases between them. The CDR3 is CASSLEGYTGELFF. CDR3 nucleotides: TGTGCCAGCAGCTTAGAGGGTTACACCGGGGAGCTGTTTTTT.

This clonotype showed up many times. The rearrangement links TRBV6-5 to TRBJ1-1, with D possibly being TRBD1 (6 bases). Trimming pared 5 bases from V and 5 bases from J, leaving 15 bases between. In germline, CDR1 is MNHEY, CDR2 SVGAGI. CDR3 length equals 14 residues. For the CDR3, the DNA is TGTGCCAGCAGTCGGGGGGGGGCGCAAACTGAAGCTTTCTTT. Amino acid sequence: CASSRGGAQTEAFF.

Of note for this clonotype: Relative to the germline gene, one junction end is altered; a read error may explain this. CDR3 bases: TGTGCCAGCAGGGGAGGGGCGGGGCTCAGCACAGATAAGCATTTT. The encoded protein is CASRGGAGLSTDKHF. This rearrangement joins TRBV11-2 to TRBJ2-3, with 7 bases identical to TRBD2. The V gene's germline CDR1 is SGHAT and CDR2 FQNNGV. This CDR3 is 15 amino acids long.

This clonotype was recorded once. The CDR3 end shows no conserved phenylalanine or tryptophan, and so a read error is likely. The chain links TRBV11-2 to TRBJ2-5; 7 bases fit TRBD1. Germline V gives CDR1 SGHAT, CDR2 FQNNGV. The CDR3 consists of 13 residues. The CDR3 protein is CASSSTGEVTQYL. CDR3 in DNA: TGTGCTAGCAGCTCTACAGGGGAAGTGACTCAGTACTTA.

Comment on this clonotype: A read error may account for a junction end that differs from germline. The chain employs TRBV6-2 or TRBV6-3 and TRBJ2-1, with TRBD2 identical over 9 bases. This CDR3 comprises 17 residues. Germline loops: CDR1 MNHEY, CDR2 SVGEGT. The CDR3 DNA follows: TGTGCAAGCAGTTACTCCCTGGGAGCGGGAGGCGTGAATGAGCAGTTCTTC. Translated: CASSYSLGAGGVNEQFF.